The 22 T cell receptor beta chains below were found in one sample sequenced in a study of Tregs in tolerant kidney transplant recipients. The table came from immunoSEQ multiplex PCR; TCRdb's copy has only in-frame clones and leaves some out. Among tens of thousands of clones, over 80% were seen once, and the ten largest hold approximately 14%. Mixed chimerism was transient after nonmyeloablative marrow transplants from related graft donors. The sample here was CD8+ T cells from blood (PBMCs), taken 24 months after the transplant. The receptors were gathered from a human patient who received a combined kidney and bone marrow transplant. Some T cells may have originated in the graft donor.

CDR3 in amino acids: CASSLISTGLYGYTF. The CDR3, as DNA: TGTGCCAGCAGCCTAATTAGTACTGGGCTCTATGGCTACACCTTC. The chain employs TRBV7-2 and TRBJ1-2; D is unresolved. CDR3 size: 15 residues. V lost 5 bases and J lost 4, with 17 bases in between. CDR1 SGHTA and CDR2 FQGNSA come from the germline V gene.

The rearrangement joins TRBV7-9 to TRBJ2-3; 7 bases agree with TRBD2. The ends lost 5 bases at V and 4 bases at J; junction bases unmatched: 15. The germline V gene encodes CDR1 SEHNR and CDR2 FQNEAQ (reference sequence). CDR3 length: 17 residues. The CDR3 DNA is TGTGCCAGCAGCACGAAGCAGCCTAGCGGTGGGCCAGATACGCAGTATTTT. Its protein product is CASSTKQPSGGPDTQYF.

This chain uses TRBV11-2 with TRBJ2-7; 7 bases are a match to TRBD2. This CDR3 is 15 amino acids long. Germline lookup yields CDR1 SGHAT and CDR2 FQNNGV. V gave up 1 base and J gave up 1 base; unmatched junction bases: 4. The CDR3 DNA follows: TGTGCCAGCAGCTTAGGGACTAGAAGTTCCTACGAGCAGTACTTC. This sequence encodes CASSLGTRSSYEQYF. Filled out from reference TRBV11-2 and TRBJ2-7, the complete variable domain reads EAGVAQSPRYKIIEKRQSVAFWCNPISGHATLYWYQQILGQGPKLLIQFQNNGVVDDSQLPKDRFSAERLKGVDSTLKIQPAKLEDSAVYLCASSLGTRSSYEQYFGPGTRLTVT.

This sequence joins TRBV5-6 and TRBJ2-7; D gene ambiguous. This CDR3 is 13 amino acids long. The V gene's germline CDR1 is SGHDT and CDR2 YYEEEE. Trimming removed 0 bases from V and 3 bases from J, with 7 bases in between. The CDR3 coding sequence is TGTGCCAGCAGCTTGGACTTATTCTACGAGCAGTACTTC. Protein sequence: CASSLDLFYEQYF.

The chain carries TRBV2 and TRBJ1-1; the match to TRBD1 covers 9 bases. Germline CDR1 reads SNHLY; CDR2 reads FYNNEI. The CDR3 contains 13 residues. V lost 8 bases to trimming and J lost 1 base; unmatched junction nucleotides: 2. Here the CDR3 reads CASSTGGNTEAFF. The CDR3 nucleotides are TGTGCCAGCTCGACAGGGGGGAACACTGAAGCTTTCTTT.

With respect to this clone: The sample has other DNA sequences that encode this CDR3 too. This chain links TRBV9 with TRBJ2-7, with TRBD1 matching 8 bases. The CDR3 totals 14 residues. V was pared by 0 bases and J by 4 bases, with 3 bases of the junction left unmatched. Per germline, CDR1 SGDLS and CDR2 YYNGEE. The CDR3 region is CASSVGTGTYEQYF. The CDR3 nucleotides read TGTGCCAGCAGCGTAGGGACAGGGACATACGAGCAGTACTTC.

The V call is TRBV11-2, the J call TRBJ2-1, with 9 positions matching TRBD2. The germline V gene encodes CDR1 SGHAT and CDR2 FQNNGV. The J segment lost 8 bases and the V segment lost 0 bases, leaving 5 bases of the junction unmatched. The CDR3 has 15 residues. DNA for the CDR3: TGTGCCAGCAGCTTAGATCATTGGACTAGCGATGAGCAGTTCTTC. Its protein is CASSLDHWTSDEQFF.

This chain connects TRBV4-1 to TRBJ1-2; weak D call: TRBD1 (5 bases). In germline, CDR1 is MGHRA, CDR2 YSYEKL. Trimming cost V 3 bases and J 5 bases, with 10 bases left between them. The CDR3 sequence is 13 residues long. The CDR3, as DNA: TGCGCCAGCAGCCATCGGGGGAAGTATGGCTACACCTTC. Amino acids: CASSHRGKYGYTF.

The chain couples TRBV13 to TRBJ1-1; 7 bases agree with TRBD1. CDR3 length: 16 amino acids. CDR1 PRHDT and CDR2 FYEKMQ come from the germline V gene (reference sequence). V lost 2 bases, J lost 3 bases, and 9 bases stayed unmatched. DNA for the CDR3: TGTGCCAGCAGCTTACAGGGGGTTTCATGGGACACTGAAGCTTTCTTT. Amino acids: CASSLQGVSWDTEAFF.

This clone has a single count. V gene TRBV7-8 combines with J gene TRBJ2-5; TRBD2 aligns across 14 bases. CDR3 length equals 19 residues. The V gene end was trimmed by 2 bases and the J gene end by 1 base; junction bases not matched to a gene: 9. Looked up from germline, CDR1 is SGHVS and CDR2 is FQNEAQ. The CDR3 region has the DNA TGTGCCAGCAGCTTATTGGGGAGACTAGCGGGGGGGCCCCAAGAGACCCAGTACTTC. Its translation: CASSLLGRLAGGPQETQYF.

The V gene is TRBV27, the J gene TRBJ1-2; D is uncertain. The length of the CDR3 is 14 residues. The V and J ends lost 5 bases and 4 bases respectively, with 14 bases between them. CDR1 and CDR2 from the germline V gene are MNHEY and SMNVEV (reference sequence). The DNA of the CDR3 is TGTGCCAGCAGTCCTGGCCCCTTCTCCTATGGCTACACCTTC. The encoded protein is CASSPGPFSYGYTF.

The gene calls are TRBV4-1 and TRBJ2-1; D unclear. Trimming left V 0 bases short and J 9 bases short, with 9 bases between. The germline V gene has CDR1 MGHRA and CDR2 YSYEKL. The length of the CDR3 is 13 residues. CDR3 nucleotides: TGCGCCAGCAGCCAAGAAACCCCCAGTGAGCAGTTCTTC. This gives the protein CASSQETPSEQFF.

The rearrangement links TRBV6-5 to TRBJ2-5; 8 nucleotides line up with TRBD2. The germline V gene encodes CDR1 MNHEY and CDR2 SVGAGI. CDR3 length: 16 residues. V trimming: 2 bases; J trimming: 5 bases; junction bases outside the gene matches: 10. The CDR3 spells CASSYPLGGGPETQYF. The CDR3 DNA follows: TGTGCCAGCAGTTACCCTCTTGGCGGGGGGCCGGAGACCCAGTACTTC.

This chain joins TRBV4-3 and TRBJ2-2; TRBD2 aligns across 12 bases. Germline CDR1 is LGHNA and CDR2 is YSLEER. This CDR3 region has 16 residues. Germline trimming cut 4 bases from V and 7 bases from J; bases unmatched to any gene: 7. The CDR3 protein is CASSPPSGGARGELFF. The CDR3 DNA follows: TGCGCCAGCAGCCCCCCTAGCGGGGGGGCCCGCGGGGAGCTGTTTTTT.

The chain is built from TRBV29-1 and TRBJ1-2; the match to TRBD1 covers 7 bases. CDR3 length: 13 amino acids. Germline loops: CDR1 SQVTM, CDR2 ANQGSEA. With V trimmed by 4 bases and J by 8 bases, 10 bases remained unmatched. The CDR3 reads CSVVSWTGGGYTF. The DNA for the CDR3 is TGCAGCGTTGTATCATGGACAGGTGGCGGCTACACCTTC.

This chain connects TRBV27 to TRBJ2-5; the D gene is possibly TRBD2 (6 bases). The CDR3 consists of 17 residues. Trimming took off 5 bases at V and 4 bases at J, with 23 bases between the two ends. The germline gives CDR1 MNHEY, CDR2 SMNVEV (reference sequence). CDR3 in amino acids: CASSRLGTGSGLETQYF. The CDR3 DNA sequence: TGTGCCAGCAGTCGATTGGGGACTGGTTCCGGCCTAGAGACCCAGTACTTC.

The CDR3 DNA reads as TGTGCCAGCAGTTTATCGGGACAGGGGGCCGGCCACACTGAAGCTTTCTTT. Translated, it gives CASSLSGQGAGHTEAFF. The genes are TRBV27 and TRBJ1-1, with 12 bases lining up with TRBD1. The germline V gene has CDR1 MNHEY and CDR2 SMNVEV (reference sequence). Germline trimming cut 0 bases from V and 3 bases from J; bases unmatched to any gene: 5. The CDR3 has 17 residues.

CDR3 DNA sequence: TGTGCCAGCAGCCTGACAGGTGGTGAAGCTTTCTTT. Translation gives CASSLTGGEAFF. The genes are TRBV7-9 and TRBJ1-1, with D possibly matching TRBD1 (6 bases). CDR3 length equals 12 residues. Looked up from germline, CDR1 is SEHNR and CDR2 is FQNEAQ (reference sequence). With 5 bases removed from V and 7 bases from J, the gap between germline ends came to 11 bases.

The rearrangement uses TRBV5-1 and TRBJ2-2; D is ambiguous. The V gene's germline CDR1 is SGHRS and CDR2 YFSETQ. The CDR3 has 12 residues. Trimming took 7 bases from V and 2 from J, leaving 6 bases between them. CDR3 protein: CASRSNTGELFF. As DNA, the CDR3 is TGCGCCAGCCGGTCTAACACCGGGGAGCTGTTTTTT. Drawing the rest from reference TRBV5-1 and TRBJ2-2, the complete variable domain is KAGVTQTPRYLIKTRGQQVTLSCSPISGHRSVSWYQQTPGQGLQFLFEYFSETQRNKGNFPGRFSGRQFSNSRSEMNVSTLELGDSALYLCASRSNTGELFFGEGSRLTVL.

For this clone: This same CDR3 is encoded by further DNA sequences in the sample. The chain uses TRBV12-5 and TRBJ1-1, with 9 bases matching TRBD1. The germline CDR1 and CDR2 sequences are LGHNT and FRNRAP. The V and J ends lost 3 bases and 6 bases, in that order; junction bases with no gene match: 5. The CDR3 length is 14 residues. The CDR3 loop is CASGFSGQGPEAFF. CDR3 DNA sequence: TGTGCTAGTGGTTTTTCAGGACAGGGGCCTGAAGCTTTCTTT. The complete variable domain, with remaining parts taken from reference TRBV12-5 and TRBJ1-1, reads DARVTQTPRHKVTEMGQEVTMRCQPILGHNTVFWYRQTMMQGLELLAYFRNRAPLDDSGMPKDRFSAEMPDATLATLKIQPSEPRDSAVYFCASGFSGQGPEAFFGQGTRLTVV.

The CDR3 nucleotides read TGTGCCAGCAGTTTAACGGGACAGTGGAATGGCTACACCTTC. Translating gives CASSLTGQWNGYTF. This sequence joins TRBV6-5 and TRBJ1-2, with 7 bases lining up with TRBD1. CDR3 size: 14 residues. CDR1 is MNHEY, CDR2 SVGAGI, per germline. Losses at the gene ends were 4 bases for V and 6 bases for J; bases not matched to a gene: 8.

This clone was seen once. The gene calls are TRBV7-6 and TRBJ2-1, with 7 bases aligning to TRBD2. V lost 6 bases, J lost 2 bases, and 4 bases stayed unmatched. Germline loops: CDR1 SGHVS, CDR2 FNYEAQ. The CDR3 contains 14 residues. The CDR3 region is CASSGGGTYNEQFF. CDR3 in DNA: TGTGCCAGCAGTGGGGGGGGTACCTACAATGAGCAGTTCTTC.